These 10 T cell receptor beta chains were sequenced from one sample in a study of blood T cell repertoires in COVID-19. The repertoire was sequenced with immunoSEQ multiplex PCR; TCRdb's copy has only in-frame clones and lacks some. Among some 200,000 clones listed, roughly nine tenths were seen once. What was sequenced was peripheral blood. Receptors were obtained from a man in his fifties or sixties with active or convalescent COVID-19.

The rearrangement uses TRBV6-1 and TRBJ1-3, with 8 bases matching TRBD1. The germline V gene has CDR1 MNHNS and CDR2 SASEGT. This CDR3 is 16 amino acids long. J was trimmed by 0 bases and V by 4 bases; bases with no gene match: 5. Here the CDR3 reads CASSVRQGTSGNTIYF. CDR3 nucleotide sequence: TGTGCCAGCAGTGTGAGACAGGGGACCTCTGGAAACACCATATATTTT.

The J gene is TRBJ2-3, the V gene TRBV3-1 (or the pseudogene TRBV3-2); 9 nucleotides align to TRBD2. Losses at the gene ends were 2 bases for V and 8 bases for J; bases not matched to a gene: 14. Germline CDR1 and CDR2: LGHDT and YNNKEL (reference sequence). CDR3 length: 17 amino acids. CDR3 amino acids: CASSQLNLAGREFTQYF. Written as DNA, the CDR3 is TGTGCCAGCAGCCAATTAAATCTAGCGGGACGTGAATTTACGCAGTATTTT.

The rearrangement joins TRBV3-1 (or the pseudogene TRBV3-2) to TRBJ2-1, with 7 bases aligning to TRBD2. V lost 5 bases, J lost 8 bases, and 9 bases stayed unmatched. The CDR3 length is 14 residues. The germline gives CDR1 LGHDT, CDR2 YNNKEL (reference sequence). In nucleotides, the CDR3 is TGTGCCAGCAGCTCACTCGCTGGGGGGGATGAGCAGTTCTTC. This sequence encodes CASSSLAGGDEQFF.

The chain employs TRBV6-5 and TRBJ2-2; 7 bases agree with TRBD1. CDR1 MNHEY and CDR2 SVGAGI come from the germline V gene. This CDR3 is 13 amino acids long. V lost 9 bases, J lost 7 bases, and 8 bases stayed unmatched. The CDR3 is CASHLTGNGELFF. The CDR3 bases are TGTGCCAGTCATCTGACAGGGAACGGGGAGCTGTTTTTT.

This chain uses TRBV6-5 with TRBJ1-6, with a weak D call TRBD1 (5 bases). Germline V gene lookup returns CDR1 MNHEY and CDR2 SVGAGI. The CDR3 runs to 14 residues. Trimming cost V 4 bases and J 9 bases, with 13 bases left between them. CDR3 sequence reads: CASSSQGLGSPLHF. The DNA of the CDR3 is TGTGCCAGCAGTTCCCAGGGTTTAGGTTCACCCCTCCACTTT.

This CDR3 is CASSQGGGGGTYEQYF. CDR3 in DNA: TGTGCCAGCAGCCAAGGGGGCGGCGGGGGGACCTACGAGCAGTACTTC. The chain employs TRBV3-1 (or the pseudogene TRBV3-2) and TRBJ2-7; TRBD2 agrees at 8 bases. The J segment lost 2 bases and the V segment lost 1 base, leaving 7 bases of the junction unmatched. The germline V gene encodes CDR1 LGHDT and CDR2 YNNKEL (reference sequence). The CDR3 contains 16 residues.

The genes are TRBV6-6 and TRBJ1-5, with 8 bases identical to TRBD1. CDR3 length: 16 amino acids. Germline lookup yields CDR1 MNHNY and CDR2 SVGAGI (reference sequence). J gave up 5 bases and V 2 bases, and 8 bases lay outside the gene matches. The CDR3 here is CASSYGTGVLDQPQHF. The CDR3 coding sequence is TGTGCCAGCAGTTACGGGACAGGCGTTTTAGATCAGCCCCAGCATTTT.

The rearrangement links TRBV7-9 to TRBJ2-7; D might be TRBD1 (6 bases). Per the germline V gene, CDR1 is SEHNR and CDR2 is FQNEAQ (reference sequence). Trimming pared 4 bases from V and 3 bases from J, leaving 13 bases between. CDR3 length equals 14 residues. The CDR3 region is CASSSPSGDYEQYF. Here the CDR3 DNA reads TGTGCCAGCAGCTCACCGTCAGGGGACTACGAGCAGTACTTC.

As regards this clone: At the DNA level, this CDR3 is encoded by other sequences in the same sample as well. This chain joins TRBV5-1 and TRBJ1-1; perhaps TRBD1 as D (5 bases). Between the trimmed V and J ends, which lost 0 bases and 0 bases, there was a span of 6 bases. Per germline, CDR1 SGHRS and CDR2 YFSETQ. This CDR3 is 14 amino acids long. CDR3 amino acids: CASSLDRMNTEAFF. CDR3 coding DNA: TGCGCCAGCAGCTTGGACAGGATGAACACTGAAGCTTTCTTT.

The chain recombines TRBV29-1 with TRBJ2-1; D may be TRBD1 (7 bases). The CDR3 is 10 amino acids. CDR1 and CDR2 (germline): SQVTM, ANQGSEA. This chain's CDR3 is CSAGQNEQFF. Here the CDR3 DNA reads TGCAGTGCGGGACAGAATGAGCAGTTCTTC.